The rows below give T cell receptor beta chains drawn from one sample of a study of blood T cell repertoires in COVID-19. Method: immunoSEQ multiplex PCR; TCRdb's copy keeps in-frame clones and lacks some. The sample has approximately 140,000 clones, almost 90% seen once. The sequencing sample was made of peripheral blood. Receptors were obtained from a woman aged 60-70 years with acute or convalescent COVID-19. Each CDR3 is given with its conserved first and last residue. Fields, in order: clone size, J gene, D gene, V gene, CDR3 DNA, CDR3 protein. The D gene is left open where the match is weak. Not all rows give a size; the values are once, few, many and, for expanded clones, a class.

>NA|TRBJ2-1|NA|TRBV30
TGTGCCTGGAGTGTAAACAGGGCTTTCTACAATGAGCAGTTCTTC
CAWSVNRAFYNEQFF
>NA|TRBJ1-6|NA|TRBV4-3
TGCGCCAGCAGCCAAGCTCCCGGACACTTAAAGGGATATTCCGGTTCACCCCTCCACTTT
CASSQAPGHLKGYSGSPLHF
>NA|TRBJ1-5|TRBD1|TRBV30
TGTGCCTGGTCCGGGACAGGGGAAGGAGAGCCCCAGCATTTT
CAWSGTGEGEPQHF
>NA|TRBJ1-2|NA|TRBV19
TGTGCCAGTAGCATGACTACAGGGCACTATGGCTACACCTTC
CASSMTTGHYGYTF
>NA|TRBJ1-3|NA|TRBV5-1
TGCGCCAGCAGAGCCGGTGTAGCGGAGGGAAACACCATATATTTT
CASRAGVAEGNTIYF
>NA|TRBJ2-5|NA|TRBV4-1
TGCGCCAGCAGCCAATATAATGGTCAGGGGCGGAAGACCCAAGAGACCCAGTACTTC
CASSQYNGQGRKTQETQYF
>NA|TRBJ1-2|TRBD1|TRBV19
TGTGCCAGCAATTCGATACAGGGGAGCCATGGCTACACCTTC
CASNSIQGSHGYTF
>NA|TRBJ2-1|TRBD1|TRBV7-2
TGTGCCAGCAGCGACAGGGTTAGCTCCTACAATGAGCAGTTCTTC
CASSDRVSSYNEQFF
>few|TRBJ1-1|TRBD1|TRBV7-8
TGTGCCAGCAGCTTAGTTCCCAGTGGACAGGGGCGATTTAACACTGAAGCTTTCTTT
CASSLVPSGQGRFNTEAFF
>NA|TRBJ2-1|TRBD2|TRBV7-2
TGTGCCAGCAACCGGGACTACAACAATGAGCAGTTCTTC
CASNRDYNNEQFF
>NA|TRBJ1-2|TRBD1|TRBV9
TGTGCCAGCAGCACCCGACAGGGGATTCACCGGGATGGCTACACCTTC
CASSTRQGIHRDGYTF
>NA|TRBJ1-2|TRBD1|TRBV7-9
TGTGCCAGCAGCTCCCGACAGGGTGGGGAGTATGGCTACACCTTC
CASSSRQGGEYGYTF
>NA|TRBJ2-7|TRBD1|TRBV7-2
TGTGCCAGCAGCTATTCCGGGACAGGGGCCAACGAGCAGTACTTC
CASSYSGTGANEQYF
>NA|TRBJ2-2|NA|TRBV28
TGTGCCAGCACTGAGACCGGGGAGCTGTTTTTT
CASTETGELFF
>NA|TRBJ2-2|NA|TRBV13
TGTGCCAGCAGGACGGGTTCGAACACCGGGGAGCTGTTTTTT
CASRTGSNTGELFF
>NA|TRBJ2-2|NA|TRBV5-1
TGCGCCAGCAGCTTGGACGGTATAGACACCGGGGAGCTGTTTTTT
CASSLDGIDTGELFF
>NA|TRBJ1-2|NA|TRBV5-6
TGTGCCAGCAGCTTGGAGGCGGCAGGGCCCTATGGCTACACCTTC
CASSLEAAGPYGYTF
>NA|TRBJ2-3|TRBD1|TRBV10-3
TGTGCCATCGCTCCTACAGGGGCGGACACAGATACGCAGTATTTT
CAIAPTGADTDTQYF
>NA|TRBJ2-2|TRBD1|TRBV28
TGTGCCAGCAGTTTTTTTCCAGGGGGAACGAACACCGGGGAGCTGTTTTTT
CASSFFPGGTNTGELFF
>once|TRBJ1-2|NA|TRBV7-3
TGTGCCAGCAGCTTAACGTCGGGTCAAGGTGGCTACACCTTC
CASSLTSGQGGYTF
>NA|TRBJ2-3|TRBD1|TRBV5-1
TGCGCCAGCAGCGCCACCGGGACAGGGTTTTTACGAGATACGCAGTATTTT
CASSATGTGFLRDTQYF
>NA|TRBJ2-3|TRBD2|TRBV5-4
TGTGCCAGCAGCGGGGGACTAGCGGGGGGCACAGATACGCAGTATTTT
CASSGGLAGGTDTQYF
>NA|TRBJ2-2|NA|TRBV5-1
TGCGCCAGCAGCTTGGGACAGAACACCGGGGAGCTGTTTTTT
CASSLGQNTGELFF
>NA|TRBJ1-3|NA|TRBV5-8
TGTGCCAGCAGCTTAGGGGACTCAACCTCTGGAAACACCATATATTTT
CASSLGDSTSGNTIYF
>NA|TRBJ2-7|NA|TRBV19
TGTGCCAGTAGTATAGAGTCAGGGTTCTACGAGCAGTACTTC
CASSIESGFYEQYF
>few|TRBJ1-1|NA|TRBV24-1
TGTGCCACCAGTGCGGGGGATCGGGGGAACACTGAAGCTTTCTTT
CATSAGDRGNTEAFF
>few|TRBJ1-5|TRBD1|TRBV5-6
TGTGCCAGCAGCGCTGGACAGGGGACATATAGCAATCAGCCCCAGCATTTT
CASSAGQGTYSNQPQHF
>NA|TRBJ1-5|NA|TRBV28
TGTGCCAGTCTCGACAGGTTAAGCAATCAGCCCCAGCATTTT
CASLDRLSNQPQHF
>NA|TRBJ2-5|NA|TRBV11-2
TGTGCCAGCAGCTCGGAGGATGGGGAGACCCAGTACTTC
CASSSEDGETQYF
>NA|TRBJ2-2|NA|TRBV27
TGTGCCAGCAGTTTCCTCACAGGGTTAAAGGTGCTGTTTTTT
CASSFLTGLKVLFF
>NA|TRBJ2-7|NA|TRBV6-1
TGTGCCAGCAGTGGACCTTACCACAGGGTGCTACACGAGCAGTACTTC
CASSGPYHRVLHEQYF
>NA|TRBJ2-7|NA|TRBV20-1
TGCAGTGCTAGTCAGGTAGGCTACGAGCAGTACTTC
CSASQVGYEQYF
>NA|TRBJ2-5|NA|TRBV7-2
TGTGCCAGCAGCTTTAACAGCCAAGAGACCCAGTACTTC
CASSFNSQETQYF
>NA|TRBJ1-3|TRBD1|TRBV19
TGTGCCAGTTCACAGGGGTCTGGAAACACCATATATTTT
CASSQGSGNTIYF
>NA|TRBJ1-1|TRBD1|TRBV2
TGTGCCAGCAGGGCCCAGGAAAGGGGGCTCGTGGAAGCTTTCTTT
CASRAQERGLVEAFF
>few|TRBJ1-2|NA|TRBV6-6
TGTGCCAGCAGAGACCTAGGGGGAGATGGCTACACCTTC
CASRDLGGDGYTF
>NA|TRBJ1-1|TRBD1|TRBV5-4
TGTGCCAGCAGCTCGAAAAAACAGGGGGGCACTGAAGCTTTCTTT
CASSSKKQGGTEAFF
>NA|TRBJ2-7|TRBD1|TRBV29-1
TGCAGCGTAGAGACAGGGCAGCAGTACTTC
CSVETGQQYF
>NA|TRBJ1-1|TRBD1|TRBV28
TGTGCCAGCACTAACGGACAGGCTTATGAAGCTTTCTTT
CASTNGQAYEAFF
>NA|TRBJ1-6|TRBD1|TRBV19
TGTGCCAGTAGGGACCGGGACAGGGGGAGATATAATTCACCCCTCCACTTT
CASRDRDRGRYNSPLHF